This T cell receptor (beta chain) was sequenced in a study of post-analysis software for immune sequencing data. Study information: Included courses were relapsing-remitting and secondary progressive multiple sclerosis; progressive-relapsing multiple sclerosis was also included. Study-wide results and caveats: Pronounced co-clustering by F measure was evident among identically batched samples. Patients used about five TRBV segments, including TRBV5-6, TRBV5-1 and TRBV20-1, more often than controls. Comparison with controls showed significantly lower normalized Chao1 diversity in multiple sclerosis patients.

Included in the TCR beta cDNA libraries were unique molecular identifiers. The yield from about 1 to 10 million T cells was about 500,000 cDNA molecules in total. One entry per CDR3 protein results from TCRdb running MiXCR on the PCR reads. Among fewer than 850,000 distinct CDR3 sequences, about half were seen once, and the ten largest hold 4.9%. CDR3 length: 12 amino acids. Trimming removed 3 bases at V and 6 bases at J, with 8 bases between. Details on this clonotype: The antigen is unknown.

The source of this sequence is a girl aged 10-17 years with multiple sclerosis. The J gene is TRBJ1-2, the V gene TRBV12-3 or TRBV12-4; TRBD1 might be the D (5 bases). What was sequenced was blood. The CDR3 is CASSFMGDGYTF. CDR3 in DNA: TGTGCCAGCAGTTTCATGGGGGATGGCTACACCTTC.